This TCR beta chain was sequenced during a study of cytomegalovirus exposure and HLA in healthy donors. Study-wide background: Early release data held 80 million to 100 million unique TCRs from HLA-typed donors.

Overall study results and limits: Researchers counted 180 or so TCR beta chains as cytomegalovirus-associated. Later genetic work tied a missense DCLRE1C variant to beta-chain V and J trimming.

CDR3 size: 15 residues. V lost 4 bases and J lost 6; bases outside the gene matches: 7. Germline V gene lookup returns CDR1 MNHEY and CDR2 SVGAGI. The PCR ran on 60 Vbeta and 13 Jbeta primers. TCRdb's table, derived via immunoSEQ multiplex PCR, lists solely in-frame clones and lacks some. The sample yields roughly 190,000 clones, 79% seen once. About this clone itself: The antigen is undetermined.

The sample taken for sequencing was PBMCs. The sequence came from a girl aged 5-17 years in good health and CMV-seropositive. This chain connects TRBV6-5 to TRBJ2-1; 9 bases fit TRBD1. The CDR3 nucleotides are TGTGCCAGCAGTTTCGGACAGGGGATTTTCAATGAGCAGTTCTTC. The encoded protein is CASSFGQGIFNEQFF.